Listed here are 14 T cell receptor beta chains from one sample, sequenced in a study of blood T cell repertoires in COVID-19 (dated by TCRdb to about 2020). Library preparation was by the immunoSEQ multiplex PCR assay. Entries here come from immuneACCESS through TCRdb and include only in-frame sequences with V and J called. Some clones fail to appear in such tables; in the studies checked, an unresolved V gene covers under half of the shortfall, and the cause of the remainder is unknown. The sample data list 45,000 to 70,000 clones, and more than 75% of these were observed just once. The ten largest clonotypes hold more than 8% of the sample. Sequences were obtained from peripheral blood. These TCRs come from a woman of 80 years or more with acute or convalescent COVID-19.

The CDR3 DNA follows: TGCGCCAGCAGCTTTTGGGGCCCTCCAACTAATGAAAAACTGTTTTTT. Its translation: CASSFWGPPTNEKLFF. V usage is TRBV5-1 and J usage is TRBJ1-4, with a tentative D call TRBD1 (5 bases). The CDR3 spans 16 residues. Per germline, CDR1 SGHRS and CDR2 YFSETQ. Trimming took off 2 bases at V and 0 bases at J, with 11 bases between the two ends.

The J gene is TRBJ1-5, the V gene TRBV6-5; no reliable D call. V was shortened by 6 bases and J by 4 bases, with 10 bases between the two germline ends. The CDR3 has 13 residues. CDR1 and CDR2 (germline): MNHEY, SVGAGI. CDR3 sequence (DNA): TGTGCCAGCAGAACAGACAAAAATCAGCCCCAGCATTTT. Its translation is CASRTDKNQPQHF.

This clone was seen a single time. The chain recombines TRBV4-1 with TRBJ1-2, with D possibly being TRBD1 (5 bases). Trimming shortened V by 2 bases and J by 3 bases, and 13 bases separated the two germline ends. The CDR3 spans 15 residues. CDR1 is MGHRA and CDR2 is YSYEKL in the germline V gene. CDR3 nucleotide sequence: TGCGCCAGCAGCCAAACGTTGGGGGGGGACTATGGCTACACCTTC. This gives the protein CASSQTLGGDYGYTF.

The chain uses TRBV9 and TRBJ2-3, with a weak D call TRBD1 (5 bases). V was pared by 1 base and J by 1 base, with 10 bases between. Germline assignment: CDR1 SGDLS and CDR2 YYNGEE. The CDR3 covers 15 residues. As DNA, the CDR3 is TGTGCCAGCAGCGTATTCGACAGAGGCACAGATACGCAGTATTTT. Residues: CASSVFDRGTDTQYF.

V is TRBV28 and J is TRBJ1-2, with a possible D match to TRBD1 (5 bases). Looked up from germline, CDR1 is MDHEN and CDR2 is SYDVKM. The length of the CDR3 is 13 residues. Trimming cost V 3 bases and J 4 bases, with 9 bases left between them. The CDR3 bases are TGTGCCAGCAGTTTGGTACAGGCCTATGGCTACACCTTC. Its translation: CASSLVQAYGYTF.

CDR3 sequence reads: CASSPSDKNTEAFF. CDR3 DNA sequence: TGTGCCAGCTCACCATCGGACAAAAACACTGAAGCTTTCTTT. The V and J genes are TRBV18 and TRBJ1-1, with D possibly TRBD1 on 5 matching bases. The V end lost 2 bases, the J end lost 2 bases, and 9 bases lay between the germline ends. Germline values: CDR1 KGHSH, CDR2 LQKENI. The CDR3 is made up of 14 amino acids.

This chain links TRBV9 with TRBJ2-1; 8 nucleotides match TRBD2. Germline V lookup: CDR1 SGDLS, CDR2 YYNGEE. CDR3 length: 15 residues. V was clipped by 4 bases and J by 3 bases; unmatched bases: 6. DNA for the CDR3: TGTGCCAGCAGCCCGATAGCGGGGAGCTACAATGAGCAGTTCTTC. It codes for CASSPIAGSYNEQFF.

CDR3 DNA: TGTGCCAGCAGGCGGGATCTCCGACTGAGCGAGCAGTACTTC. Its translation: CASRRDLRLSEQYF. The rearrangement uses TRBV6-5 and TRBJ2-7; maybe TRBD2 (6 bases). Germline V CDR1 and CDR2: MNHEY, SVGAGI. V was shortened by 6 bases and J by 6 bases, with 18 bases between the two germline ends. This CDR3 has 14 residues.

V gene TRBV27 combines with J gene TRBJ2-3; TRBD2 agrees at 9 bases. J was trimmed by 4 bases and V by 5 bases; bases with no gene match: 7. The CDR3 extends over 15 amino acids. CDR1 is MNHEY and CDR2 is SMNVEV in the germline V gene (reference sequence). CDR3 loop: CASSPSGLASDTQYF. The CDR3 DNA reads TGTGCCAGCAGTCCCAGCGGACTAGCGTCAGATACGCAGTATTTT.

V gene TRBV5-1 combines with J gene TRBJ2-1; the match to TRBD1 covers 8 bases. CDR1 SGHRS and CDR2 YFSETQ come from the germline V gene. Trimming cost V 4 bases and J 0 bases; bases outside gene matches: 6. The CDR3 consists of 16 residues. The CDR3 is CASSQTGANSYNEQFF. CDR3 in DNA: TGCGCCAGCAGCCAGACAGGGGCGAACTCCTACAATGAGCAGTTCTTC.

The rearrangement joins TRBV6-5 to TRBJ1-2; TRBD1 matches 8 bases. With 0 bases clipped from V and 5 bases from J, the junction kept 5 bases outside the gene matches. Germline assignment: CDR1 MNHEY and CDR2 SVGAGI. The CDR3 is made up of 15 amino acids. CDR3 nucleotides: TGTGCCAGCAGTTACTCTCGGACAGGGATTTATGGCTACACCTTC. It specifies CASSYSRTGIYGYTF.

The count of this clone is one. The chain uses TRBV5-4 and TRBJ2-1, with TRBD1 matching over 10 bases. This CDR3 comprises 16 residues. The V segment lost 0 bases and the J segment 7 bases; nucleotides outside the gene matches: 7. CDR1 is SGHNT and CDR2 is YYREEE in the germline V gene (reference sequence). The CDR3 reads CASSLGSRTGGNEQFF. CDR3 sequence (DNA): TGTGCCAGCAGCTTGGGCTCGCGGACAGGGGGTAATGAGCAGTTCTTC.

The chain carries TRBV7-6 and TRBJ2-7; 12 nucleotides line up with TRBD2. The CDR3 runs 14 residues. Germline V gene data show CDR1 as SGHVS and CDR2 as FNYEAQ. Trimming at V came to 5 bases and at J to 3 bases, leaving 2 bases not matched to a gene. The CDR3 DNA reads as TGTGCCAGCAGCCCGACTAGCGGGGGCTACGAGCAGTACTTC. This gives the protein CASSPTSGGYEQYF.

The rearrangement joins TRBV3-1 (or the pseudogene TRBV3-2) to TRBJ1-3, with D possibly matching TRBD1 (6 bases). The ends were cut back, 4 bases at V and 9 bases at J, with 19 bases in the middle. Germline CDR1 LGHDT, CDR2 YNNKEL (reference sequence). This CDR3 spans 15 amino acids. CDR3 sequence (DNA): TGTGCCAGCAGCCCTTCGACAGGTTGGCTTGGCACCATATATTTT. Encoded protein: CASSPSTGWLGTIYF.